The 7 T cell receptor beta chains below were found in one sample sequenced in a study of cytomegalovirus exposure and HLA in healthy donors. Produced via immunoSEQ multiplex PCR; TCRdb's table is partial and in-frame only. The sample comprises about 150,000 clones, about 88% of which are singletons, and about 20% rests with the top ten. Sequenced material: PBMCs. These receptors all come from a man younger than 35 in good health and CMV-seropositive.

The J gene is TRBJ2-5, the V gene TRBV27; 7 bases map to TRBD1. Unmatched junction bases numbered 1, after V lost 5 bases and J lost 1 base. The CDR3 consists of 13 residues. CDR1 and CDR2 from the germline V gene are MNHEY and SMNVEV (reference sequence). CDR3 in DNA: TGTGCCAGCAGTCGGGACAGCCAAGAGACCCAGTACTTC. It codes for CASSRDSQETQYF.

This chain links TRBV5-1 with TRBJ2-4; 12 nucleotides line up with TRBD2. V lost 4 bases and J lost 0; bases outside the gene matches: 8. From germline, CDR1 is SGHRS and CDR2 YFSETQ. The CDR3 runs 18 residues. As DNA, the CDR3 is TGCGCCAGCAGCCTCCGACTAGCGGGGGCCTTAGCCAAAAACATTCAGTACTTC. Translation: CASSLRLAGALAKNIQYF.

J is TRBJ2-3 and V is TRBV6-5; D is unresolved. The germline CDR1 and CDR2 sequences are MNHEY and SVGAGI. The V and J ends lost 6 bases and 4 bases respectively, with 8 bases between them. This CDR3 spans 12 amino acids. CDR3 sequence (DNA): TGTGCCAGCAGGAACCGGGCAGATACGCAGTATTTT. Amino acid sequence: CASRNRADTQYF.

The chain employs TRBV30 and TRBJ2-5; 11 bases match TRBD2. CDR1 is GTSNPN and CDR2 is SVGIG in the germline V gene (reference sequence). With V trimmed by 4 bases and J by 3 bases, 10 bases remained unmatched. CDR3 length equals 16 residues. The DNA for the CDR3 is TGTGCCTGGACCAAGCTAGCGGGAGGACGGAAAGAGACCCAGTACTTC. Its translation: CAWTKLAGGRKETQYF. Together with reference TRBV30 and TRBJ2-5, the CDR3 gives the full variable domain: SQTIHQWPATLVQPVGSPLSLECTVEGTSNPNLYWYRQAAGRGLQLLFYSVGIGQISSEVPQNLSASRPQDRQFILSSKKLLLSDSGFYLCAWTKLAGGRKETQYFGPGTRLLVL.

The rearrangement links TRBV4-1 to TRBJ2-1, with D unresolved. Germline V gene data show CDR1 as MGHRA and CDR2 as YSYEKL. The CDR3 has 12 residues. V lost 2 bases and J lost 10, with 9 bases in between. CDR3 sequence reads: CASSQSGREQFF. Here the CDR3 DNA reads TGCGCCAGCAGCCAATCCGGTAGAGAGCAGTTCTTC.

The CDR3: CASSPVAGDTDTQYF. In nucleotides, the CDR3 is TGTGCCAGCAGCCCCGTAGCGGGAGACACAGATACGCAGTATTTT. The V gene is TRBV13, the J gene TRBJ2-3; 9 bases are shared with TRBD2. Trimming removed 5 bases from V and 2 bases from J; junction bases left unmatched: 5. CDR3 size: 15 residues. Germline CDR1 reads PRHDT; CDR2 reads FYEKMQ (reference sequence).

This chain joins TRBV5-6 and TRBJ2-3; 10 bases line up with TRBD1. V dropped 5 bases and J dropped 4; count of bases not matched to a gene: 16. The CDR3 runs to 18 residues. Germline lookup yields CDR1 SGHDT and CDR2 YYEEEE. The CDR3 DNA follows: TGTGCCAGCAGGATGACAGGGGGCGGATTTCAGTCTCCAGATACGCAGTATTTT. The encoded protein is CASRMTGGGFQSPDTQYF.